Following are 8 T cell receptor beta chains from one sample sequenced in a study of cytomegalovirus exposure and HLA in healthy donors. The data were produced by immunoSEQ multiplex PCR, yet TCRdb's version contains in-frame clones alone and is incomplete. The sample yields some 190,000 clones, roughly 88% seen once. The material sequenced was PBMCs. The receptors come from a woman aged 18-30 years in good health and CMV-seronegative.

J is TRBJ2-5 and V is TRBV6-5, with 7 bases that match TRBD1. The J segment lost 3 bases and the V segment lost 2 bases, leaving 6 bases of the junction unmatched. The CDR3 loop spans 15 amino acids. Germline assignment: CDR1 MNHEY and CDR2 SVGAGI. CDR3: CASSYTRDRKETQYF. CDR3 coding DNA: TGTGCCAGCAGTTACACCAGGGACAGAAAAGAGACCCAGTACTTC.

The V call is TRBV15, the J call TRBJ2-5; 7 nucleotides line up with TRBD2. The trim removed 2 bases at V and 5 bases at J, leaving 8 bases unmatched. From germline, CDR1 is LNHNV and CDR2 YYDKDF (reference sequence). There are 15 residues in the CDR3. CDR3 DNA sequence: TGTGCCACCAGCAGAAGGGGAGGGACCGGGGAGACCCAGTACTTC. Its translation is CATSRRGGTGETQYF.

The V call is TRBV19, the J call TRBJ1-5; D may be TRBD1 (6 bases). CDR1 is LNHDA, CDR2 SQIVND, per germline (reference sequence). The V end was cut by 6 bases, the J end by 2 bases, with 20 bases between. This CDR3 comprises 17 residues. The CDR3 coding sequence is TGTGCCAGTAGGGCTTCCACCAGGGGCCGTGGCAATCAGCCCCAGCATTTT. Its translation: CASRASTRGRGNQPQHF.

V is TRBV4-2 and J is TRBJ1-4; possibly TRBD1 for D (5 bases). CDR3 length: 16 residues. CDR1 and CDR2 (germline): LGHNA, YNFKEQ. V was pared by 1 base and J by 8 bases, with 17 bases between. The CDR3 here is CASSQGYQGGSEKLFF. The CDR3 coding sequence is TGTGCCAGCAGCCAAGGGTATCAGGGAGGGTCAGAAAAACTGTTTTTT.

This clone was seen just once. The chain employs TRBV2 and TRBJ1-4, with D uncertain. The CDR3 runs to 14 residues. From germline, CDR1 is SNHLY and CDR2 FYNNEI. Trimming shortened V by 0 bases and J by 8 bases, and 10 bases separated the two germline ends. The CDR3 is CASSEAMTEEKLFF. The CDR3 nucleotides are TGTGCCAGCAGTGAAGCGATGACGGAGGAAAAACTGTTTTTT.

This clone was detected only once. V is TRBV18 and J is TRBJ1-3, with a possible D match to TRBD1 (5 bases). CDR3 size: 18 residues. Trimming left V 0 bases short and J 0 bases short, with 15 bases between. Germline V gives CDR1 KGHSH, CDR2 LQKENI. Here the CDR3 reads CASSPPVRNRSSGNTIYF. The CDR3 DNA reads as TGTGCCAGCTCACCACCGGTCAGGAACAGGAGCTCTGGAAACACCATATATTTT.

The rearrangement joins TRBV14 to TRBJ2-7, with 9 positions matching TRBD1. Germline V lookup: CDR1 SGHDN, CDR2 FVKESK. This CDR3 contains 13 residues. V was clipped by 3 bases and J by 6 bases; unmatched bases: 3. CDR3 residues: CASSHVDRGEQYF. The CDR3, as DNA: TGTGCCAGCAGCCACGTGGACAGGGGCGAGCAGTACTTC.

This clone was detected only once. This rearrangement joins TRBV13 to TRBJ2-2; possibly TRBD1 for D (5 bases). The CDR3 runs 15 residues. The ends were cut back, 4 bases at V and 0 bases at J, with 9 bases in the middle. Germline V lookup: CDR1 PRHDT, CDR2 FYEKMQ (reference sequence). CDR3 DNA: TGTGCCAGCAGCTACGACAGAACGAACACCGGGGAGCTGTTTTTT. Residues: CASSYDRTNTGELFF.